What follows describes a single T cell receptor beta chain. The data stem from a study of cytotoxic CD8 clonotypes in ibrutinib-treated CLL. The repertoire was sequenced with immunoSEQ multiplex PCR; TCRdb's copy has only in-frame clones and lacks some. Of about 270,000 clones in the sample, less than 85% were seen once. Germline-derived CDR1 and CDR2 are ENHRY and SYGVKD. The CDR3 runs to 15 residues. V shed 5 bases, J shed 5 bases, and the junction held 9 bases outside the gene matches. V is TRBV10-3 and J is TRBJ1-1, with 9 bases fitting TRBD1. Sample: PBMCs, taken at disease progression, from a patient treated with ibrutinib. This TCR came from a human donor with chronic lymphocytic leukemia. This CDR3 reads CAISRPGQGRTEAFF. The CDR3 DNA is TGTGCCATCAGTCGGCCCGGACAGGGGAGAACTGAAGCTTTCTTT.